The 28 T cell receptor beta chains listed next were all sequenced from one sample in a study of regulatory T cells in long-lasting Graves disease. Time point given: persistent/refractory GD, antithyroid drugs over 5 years with positive TRAb. With RNA extracted from PBMCs as input, the TCR library was made. Sequencing libraries for TCR beta were prepared with iRepertoire HTBI primers and Arm-PCR of CDR3 regions. MiXCR was run by TCRdb on the multiplex PCR reads, yielding one entry per CDR3 protein. The data show roughly 400,000 distinct CDR3 sequences, more than 20% seen once. The source was peripheral blood mononuclear cells (PBMCs), collected when the disease was refractory, from a patient treated with antithyroid drugs. These TCRs come from a female donor with Graves disease.

In this sample, this clonotype turned up many times. V gene TRBV15 combines with J gene TRBJ2-3; D not certain. Germline lookup yields CDR1 LNHNV and CDR2 YYDKDF (reference sequence). Trimming cost V 3 bases and J 2 bases, with 15 bases left between them. The CDR3 totals 16 residues. The CDR3 reads CATSRPGAPSTDTQYF. The CDR3 DNA is TGTGCCACCAGCAGGCCCGGAGCGCCTTCCACAGATACGCAGTATTTT.

This clonotype was recorded many times. This chain links TRBV20-1 with TRBJ1-4; D is ambiguous. The V and J ends lost 4 bases and 5 bases respectively, with 8 bases between them. Looked up from germline, CDR1 is DFQATT and CDR2 is SNEGSKA (reference sequence). This CDR3 region has 12 residues. CDR3 amino acids: CSATERNEKLFF. In DNA form, the CDR3 reads TGCAGTGCTACCGAACGAAATGAAAAACTGTTTTTT.

The CDR3 protein is CATGTSGGETQYF. The DNA of the CDR3 is TGTGCCACCGGGACTAGCGGGGGGGAGACCCAGTACTTC. The chain combines TRBV12-3 or TRBV12-4 with TRBJ2-5, with 15 bases fitting TRBD2. The V gene end was trimmed by 10 bases and the J gene end by 5 bases; junction bases not matched to a gene: 2. CDR3 length equals 13 residues.

This clonotype has ten or more counts. The V and J genes are TRBV12-3 or TRBV12-4 and TRBJ2-2; D gene ambiguous. This CDR3 is 12 amino acids long. The V end was cut by 0 bases, the J end by 8 bases, with 4 bases between. The CDR3 region is CASSLAQGELFF. In DNA, the CDR3 is TGTGCCAGCAGTTTAGCGCAGGGGGAGCTGTTTTTT.

This clonotype came up many times. This chain connects TRBV6-6 to TRBJ1-5; D not certain. This CDR3 contains 12 residues. Trimming stripped 0 bases from V and 5 bases from J, with 2 bases between. The germline CDR1 and CDR2 sequences are MNHNY and SVGAGI (reference sequence). The CDR3 nucleotides are TGTGCCAGCAGTTACTCGGATCAGCCCCAGCATTTT. Translation gives CASSYSDQPQHF.

This clonotype was counted only a few times. This chain joins TRBV20-1 and TRBJ2-7; weak D call: TRBD2 (5 bases). Germline CDR1 is DFQATT and CDR2 is SNEGSKA (reference sequence). This CDR3 has 12 residues. Trimming left V 3 bases short and J 3 bases short, with 9 bases between. The chain's CDR3 is CSASNGNYEQYF. DNA for the CDR3: TGCAGTGCTAGTAACGGGAACTACGAGCAGTACTTC.

V is TRBV5-1 and J is TRBJ2-7; D not resolved. Germline lookup yields CDR1 SGHRS and CDR2 YFSETQ. CDR3 length: 14 amino acids. Deletions cut 4 bases from V and 4 bases from J, with 15 bases between. CDR3 sequence reads: CASSPINSPYEQYF. The DNA for the CDR3 is TGCGCCAGCAGCCCCATTAATTCCCCGTACGAGCAGTACTTC.

The V call is TRBV28, the J call TRBJ2-3; 7 nucleotides line up with TRBD2. After removal of 3 bases from V and 0 bases from J, the junction contained 3 bases not matched to a gene. Germline CDR1 and CDR2: MDHEN and SYDVKM. The CDR3 is 15 amino acids. CDR3 coding DNA: TGTGCCAGCAGTTTGGGTAGCGGGAGCACAGATACGCAGTATTTT. Translating it yields CASSLGSGSTDTQYF.

This clonotype was seen just once. The chain carries TRBV5-1 and TRBJ2-5; D gene unclear. V was trimmed by 1 base and J by 7 bases, leaving 11 bases between them. The CDR3 is 13 residues long. Germline-derived CDR1 and CDR2 are SGHRS and YFSETQ. Here the CDR3 reads CASSLSPEWTQYF. CDR3 sequence (DNA): TGCGCCAGCAGCTTGTCTCCAGAGTGGACCCAGTACTTC.

The chain has TRBV14 and TRBJ1-4; 7 positions match TRBD1. CDR3 size: 15 residues. Germline trimming cut 3 bases from V and 7 bases from J; bases unmatched to any gene: 8. Germline CDR1 and CDR2: SGHDN and FVKESK. CDR3 residues: CASSQIQGFGEKLFF. Written as DNA, the CDR3 is TGTGCCAGCAGCCAGATACAGGGGTTTGGTGAAAAACTGTTTTTT. Full variable domain (rest looked up from reference TRBV14 and TRBJ1-4): EAGVTQFPSHSVIEKGQTVTLRCDPISGHDNLYWYRRVMGKEIKFLLHFVKESKQDESGMPNNRFLAERTGGTYSTLKVQPAELEDSGVYFCASSQIQGFGEKLFFGSGTQLSVL.

This clonotype was counted a few times. This clone may be a read error of a much larger clone one base away. The chain couples TRBV5-4 to TRBJ1-1; 7 positions agree with TRBD1. Germline CDR1 and CDR2: SGHNT and YYREEE (reference sequence). The J segment lost 0 bases and the V segment lost 4 bases, leaving 6 bases of the junction unmatched. The CDR3 runs to 15 residues. Here the CDR3 DNA reads TGTGCCAGCAGCCCGGGACAGACCATGAACACTGAAGCTTTCTTT. Its protein is CASSPGQTMNTEAFF.

This clonotype was counted a few times. The rearrangement links TRBV7-6 to TRBJ2-2; tentative D call: TRBD2 (6 bases). The CDR3 sequence is 15 residues long. V was trimmed by 5 bases and J by 4 bases, leaving 14 bases between them. Germline V CDR1 and CDR2: SGHVS, FNYEAQ. CDR3 nucleotides: TGTGCCAGCAGCCCGTGGGGGGTTGTCACCGGGGAGCTGTTTTTT. This codes for CASSPWGVVTGELFF.

A word on this clonotype: Relative to the germline gene, one junction end is altered; a read error may explain this. This chain joins TRBV7-2 and TRBJ1-1; 9 nucleotides align to TRBD1. Germline lookup yields CDR1 SGHTA and CDR2 FQGNSA. CDR3 length: 18 residues. CDR3 in amino acids: CASSLVEQGAIGDTGAFF. DNA of the CDR3: TGTGCCAGCAGCTTAGTAGAACAGGGGGCGATCGGGGACACTGGAGCTTTCTTT.

This clonotype was seen at least ten times. This chain joins TRBV6-1 and TRBJ1-1; 7 nucleotides align to TRBD1. Germline CDR1 MNHNS, CDR2 SASEGT. V lost 6 bases and J lost 6; bases outside the gene matches: 7. The CDR3 is made up of 13 amino acids. CDR3 sequence (DNA): TGTGCCAGCAGACACGGACAGGCCTCTGAAGCTTTCTTT. Its translation: CASRHGQASEAFF.

This clonotype turned up a few times. The gene calls are TRBV30 and TRBJ2-7; D assignment may be TRBD1 or TRBD2 (5 bases each). The CDR3 spans 14 residues. The V end was cut by 0 bases, the J end by 6 bases, with 15 bases between. Germline V CDR1 and CDR2: GTSNPN, SVGIG (reference sequence). The CDR3 nucleotides are TGTGCCTGGAGTGTTACCCGGGACCTCCGCGAGCAGTACTTC. This codes for CAWSVTRDLREQYF.

There are a few counts of this clonotype. V and J are TRBV7-2 and TRBJ1-6, with D possibly being TRBD1 (5 bases). The germline V gene has CDR1 SGHTA and CDR2 FQGNSA. V lost 2 bases and J lost 2, with 16 bases in between. The CDR3 sequence is 18 residues long. CDR3 in amino acids: CASSLLILGATYNSPLHF. The DNA of the CDR3 is TGTGCCAGCAGCTTACTAATTTTAGGGGCTACCTATAATTCACCCCTCCACTTT.

As for this clonotype: The DNA is left out, because the CDR3 cannot be placed on it with certainty; the CDR3 is given as TCRdb lists it. The chain employs TRBV12-3 or TRBV12-4 and TRBJ1-1. The CDR3 adds up to 15 amino acids, both ends counted. The CDR3 loop is CASKVGVGWGTEALF.

This clonotype was picked up one time. The V gene is TRBV27, the J gene TRBJ2-5; 11 bases are a match to TRBD2. The J call may be faulty, since TRBJ2-1 better matches the DNA end. The CDR3 totals 15 residues. Germline values: CDR1 MNHEY, CDR2 SMNVEV (reference sequence). CDR3 nucleotide sequence: TGTGCCAGCAGTTTGGGACTAGCGGTGACTATGGAGCAGTTCTTC. This encodes CASSLGLAVTMEQFF.

This clonotype occurred a few times. At one end, the junction sequence differs from germline, possibly due to a read error. The chain carries TRBV13 and TRBJ1-1; D is ambiguous. The germline gives CDR1 PRHDT, CDR2 FYEKMQ (reference sequence). There are 12 residues in the CDR3. CDR3 in amino acids: CASSLGRRDAFF. The CDR3, as DNA: TGTGCCAGCAGCCTAGGACGGAGGGATGCTTTCTTT.

The chain recombines TRBV19 with TRBJ1-1; D not certain. Per the germline V gene, CDR1 is LNHDA and CDR2 is SQIVND (reference sequence). The V and J ends lost 5 bases and 1 base respectively, with 8 bases between them. The CDR3 is made up of 13 amino acids. CDR3 bases: TGTGCCAGTAGTGCGGCGGGGAACACTGAAGCTTTCTTT. Translated, it gives CASSAAGNTEAFF.

This chain joins TRBV11-2 and TRBJ2-3; 11 positions match TRBD2. Germline CDR1 and CDR2: SGHAT and FQNNGV. Trimming at V came to 10 bases and at J to 4 bases, leaving 7 bases not matched to a gene. The CDR3 sequence is 14 residues long. In DNA form, the CDR3 reads TGTGCCACCAGTCTAGCGGGAGGTCCAGATACGCAGTATTTT. Residues: CATSLAGGPDTQYF.

This clonotype was seen many times. The chain recombines TRBV7-6 with TRBJ1-5, with 9 bases identical to TRBD1. The CDR3 totals 15 residues. CDR1 and CDR2 from the germline V gene are SGHVS and FNYEAQ. Losses at the gene ends were 5 bases for V and 1 base for J; bases not matched to a gene: 3. CDR3 DNA sequence: TGTGCCAGCAGCCGGGGACAGGGCAGCAATCAGCCCCAGCATTTT. Its translation is CASSRGQGSNQPQHF. The full variable domain, its missing parts supplied by reference TRBV7-6 and TRBJ1-5, is GAGVSQSPRYKVTKRGQDVALRCDPISGHVSLYWYRQALGQGPEFLTYFNYEAQQDKSGLPNDRFSAERPEGSISTLTIQRTEQRDSAMYRCASSRGQGSNQPQHFGDGTRLSIL.

The gene calls are TRBV12-3 or TRBV12-4 and TRBJ2-5; 8 bases match TRBD1. The V and J ends lost 3 bases and 7 bases, in that order; junction bases with no gene match: 7. The CDR3 is made up of 14 amino acids. CDR3 sequence reads: CASSLSRGRGTQYF. The CDR3, as DNA: TGTGCCAGCAGTTTGTCCAGGGGGCGTGGGACCCAGTACTTC.

This chain connects TRBV30 to TRBJ1-2; 8 nucleotides line up with TRBD1. Germline V gene sequence: CDR1 GTSNPN, CDR2 SVGIG (reference sequence). V was pared by 3 bases and J by 2 bases, with 5 bases of the junction left unmatched. The CDR3 runs 14 residues. In DNA form, the CDR3 reads TGTGCCTGGAGGCCGGGACAGGCGAACTATGGCTACACCTTC. It yields the protein CAWRPGQANYGYTF.

V gene TRBV7-9 combines with J gene TRBJ1-1, with D perhaps TRBD1 (6 bases). Trimming took 2 bases from V and 1 from J, leaving 11 bases between them. CDR3 length: 15 amino acids. The germline CDR1 and CDR2 sequences are SEHNR and FQNEAQ (reference sequence). This chain's CDR3 is CASSLLAGANTEAFF. Here the CDR3 DNA reads TGTGCCAGCAGCTTACTGGCGGGGGCGAACACTGAAGCTTTCTTT.

The genes are TRBV10-3 and TRBJ2-5; D unresolved. Germline CDR1 and CDR2: ENHRY and SYGVKD. CDR3 length: 14 residues. V was trimmed by 8 bases and J by 3 bases, leaving 16 bases between them. DNA for the CDR3: TGTGCCATCGCTGCTTCGACCCTAAAAGAGACCCAGTACTTC. Its translation is CAIAASTLKETQYF.

The table lists this clonotype with many counts. The chain carries TRBV5-1 and TRBJ1-1; the match to TRBD1 covers 7 bases. This CDR3 comprises 14 residues. CDR1 SGHRS and CDR2 YFSETQ come from the germline V gene. Germline trimming cut 4 bases from V and 4 bases from J; bases unmatched to any gene: 7. CDR3 sequence: CASSAIQGSTEAFF. DNA of the CDR3: TGCGCCAGCAGCGCCATACAGGGGAGCACTGAAGCTTTCTTT.

The chain links TRBV12-3 or TRBV12-4 to TRBJ2-5, with 8 bases lining up with TRBD2. The CDR3 contains 13 residues. V gave up 6 bases and J gave up 5 bases; unmatched junction bases: 5. CDR3 sequence: CASRPAGVETQYF. In nucleotides, the CDR3 is TGTGCCAGCAGACCAGCGGGAGTGGAGACCCAGTACTTC.